This T cell receptor beta chain was obtained from a study of T cell clonality in common variable immunodeficiency. This table comes from immunoSEQ multiplex PCR, and its TCRdb copy is limited to in-frame clones, with some not included. The record shows about 42,000 clones for this sample, with no singletons present. Trimming took 4 bases from V and 5 from J; bases not matched to a gene: 10. This CDR3 has 15 amino acids. Whole-study results and caveats: Reportedly, TCR beta sequences from common variable immunodeficiency showed fewer deletions and N-nucleotide insertions. Shared TCRbeta clones were fewer between CVID subjects than controls.

This clone has ten or more counts. Its antigen is as yet unknown. The CDR3 goes on 3 residues after the read ends, and that part is filled in from the germline J gene. This sequence was found in a person aged 18 to 70 in good health. What was sequenced was peripheral blood mononuclear cells. The V gene is TRBV23-1, the J gene TRBJ2-5; 7 positions agree with TRBD1. TRBV23-1 is identified as an open reading frame with a role that is uncertain. CDR3 protein: CASSLRTGGRETQYF. CDR3 DNA, as far as it was read: TGCGCCAGCAGTCTAAGGACAGGCGGGCGGGAGACC.